The sequence of this T cell receptor (beta chain) was determined in a study of cytotoxic CD8 clonotypes in ibrutinib-treated CLL. Study background: Productive templates averaged around 250,000 per sample, and productive rearrangements 90,000 to 100,000.

General observations from the study: Contraction or stability on treatment was seen for public clonotypes, which were uncommon. Baseline levels were approached again at progression, after clonality had risen at ibrutinib response.

This table comes from immunoSEQ multiplex PCR, and its TCRdb copy is limited to in-frame clones, with some not included. The sample includes 130,000 or so clones, roughly 85% of them seen just once. J gave up 2 bases and V 5 bases, and 6 bases lay outside the gene matches. This CDR3 spans 16 amino acids. Per germline, CDR1 MDHEN and CDR2 SYDVKM. As for this clone: Its antigen remains unknown.

The rearrangement links TRBV28 to TRBJ2-2, with 9 nucleotides matching TRBD2. The clonotype originates from a human donor with chronic lymphocytic leukemia. The sample here was PBMCs, taken after 24 months of ibrutinib treatment. CDR3 region: CASSPPTSGNTGELFF. The CDR3 bases are TGTGCCAGCAGTCCGCCGACTAGCGGAAACACCGGGGAGCTGTTTTTT.